The clone carrying this T cell receptor (beta chain) appeared a single time. Germline V gene sequence: CDR1 SGHAT, CDR2 FQDESV (reference sequence). Between the trimmed V and J ends, which lost 5 bases and 4 bases, there was a span of 9 bases. The CDR3 totals 12 residues. The data were obtained in a study of T cells after somatic rescue of genetic block. Clones were sequenced by immunoSEQ multiplex PCR, and TCRdb holds only the in-frame ones, with some missing. This table holds fewer than 150,000 clones, 85% to 95% found once. The genes are TRBV11-1 and TRBJ2-7; perhaps TRBD1 as D (6 bases). The specimen sequenced was peripheral blood mononuclear cells (PBMCs). The TCR was taken from a woman aged 18 to 35. CDR3: CASSRTVYEQYF. The CDR3 DNA is TGTGCCAGCAGCAGGACAGTGTACGAGCAGTACTTC.